The clone carrying this T cell receptor (beta chain) came up once. TCRdb's table, derived via immunoSEQ multiplex PCR, lists solely in-frame clones and lacks some. The table records some 330,000 clones, over 80% of them present only once. Residents of around 24 US areas, aged about 18 to 100 years, made up the participants. The recovered donors of Cohort 3 showed two negative PCRs, clearance, or symptom resolution. These data belong to a study of blood T cell repertoires in COVID-19. Sequencing used PBMCs or T cells enriched from blood (not recorded which). The clonotype originates from a young man who had recovered from COVID-19.

CDR3 protein: CASRRTGDQETQYF. The CDR3 coding sequence is TGTGCCAGCAGGAGGACAGGGGACCAAGAGACCCAGTACTTC. The gene calls are TRBV27 and TRBJ2-5; 9 bases map to TRBD1. The length of the CDR3 is 14 residues. V shed 6 bases and J 0 bases; nucleotides not matched to a gene: 2. Looked up from germline, CDR1 is MNHEY and CDR2 is SMNVEV (reference sequence).